The clone carrying this T cell receptor beta chain was picked up many times. The sample is drawn from a study of T cells in Graves' hyperthyroidism and ophthalmopathy. Researchers amplified the TCR beta CDR3 regions from RNA transcripts. The HTBI primer set drove a first-round RT-PCR of the TCR CDR3. TCRdb independently ran MiXCR on the multiplex PCR reads; one entry per CDR3 protein. Of a few hundred thousand distinct CDR3 sequences in the sample, approximately 25% are singletons; the top ten hold about 73%. Uncontrolled infection, other autoimmune disease, pregnancy or lactation led to exclusion. The CDR3 spans 18 residues. V lost 4 bases, J lost 0 bases, and 20 bases lay in between.

This receptor was obtained from a man aged 50-60 years with Graves' hyperthyroidism. The chain employs TRBV12-3 or TRBV12-4 and TRBJ2-3; no definite D call. Sequencing input: blood. Written as DNA, the CDR3 is TGTGCCAGCAGTTCCAAGGTTATCCTAGACTCTAGCACAGATACGCAGTATTTT. Its translation: CASSSKVILDSSTDTQYF.